The 5 T cell receptor beta chains presented below share a single source sample, sequenced in a study of blood T cell repertoires in COVID-19. TCRdb keeps only in-frame clones here, not all; method: immunoSEQ multiplex PCR. This table holds under 500,000 clones, roughly 85% found once. Sequences were obtained from PBMCs or T cells enriched from blood (not recorded which). These TCRs come from a woman under 30 with acute COVID-19.

The chain combines TRBV18 with TRBJ2-7, with 10 bases aligning to TRBD1. The V gene end was trimmed by 3 bases and the J gene end by 4 bases; junction bases not matched to a gene: 9. Germline-derived CDR1 and CDR2 are KGHSH and LQKENI. There are 16 residues in the CDR3. The CDR3 protein is CASSPKGTGAVYEQYF. CDR3 bases: TGTGCCAGCTCACCGAAAGGGACAGGGGCAGTATACGAGCAGTACTTC.

This clone has just one count. The V call is TRBV7-9, the J call TRBJ1-2; D gene unclear. The CDR3 length is 12 residues. In germline, CDR1 is SEHNR, CDR2 FQNEAQ (reference sequence). With 4 bases removed from V and 5 bases from J, the gap between germline ends came to 8 bases. CDR3 sequence: CASSSGVYGYTF. The CDR3 DNA reads as TGTGCCAGCAGCTCCGGTGTTTATGGCTACACCTTC.

This clone showed up just once. V usage is TRBV19 and J usage is TRBJ2-5; tentative D call: TRBD2 (5 bases). Germline-derived CDR1 and CDR2 are LNHDA and SQIVND (reference sequence). Deletions cut 1 base from V and 5 bases from J, with 11 bases between. The CDR3 covers 14 residues. CDR3 coding DNA: TGTGCCAGTAGTATAGGCGCCGGGATCGAGACCCAGTACTTC. Translation: CASSIGAGIETQYF.

This clone was found once. The CDR3 protein is CSVLGENEQFF. The CDR3, as DNA: TGCAGCGTTCTAGGGGAAAATGAGCAGTTCTTC. The rearrangement links TRBV29-1 to TRBJ2-1; weak D call: TRBD1 (5 bases). The V gene's germline CDR1 is SQVTM and CDR2 ANQGSEA. There are 11 residues in the CDR3. The V end lost 5 bases, the J end lost 7 bases, and 9 bases lay between the germline ends.

The chain carries TRBV19 and TRBJ2-7, with 7 bases aligning to TRBD1. CDR3 size: 15 residues. Trimming took 6 bases from V and 3 from J; bases not matched to a gene: 11. CDR1 and CDR2 from the germline V gene are LNHDA and SQIVND (reference sequence). The CDR3 sequence: CASRLTGQEGYEQYF. The CDR3, as DNA: TGTGCCAGTAGGTTGACCGGACAGGAAGGCTACGAGCAGTACTTC.